Below are 14 T cell receptor beta chains sequenced from a single sample in a study of T cell repertoires and HLA-DP antigens. No cognate antigen is known for these TCRs. Measured with immunoSEQ multiplex PCR; TCRdb has only the in-frame clones, and not every one. The sample records some 110,000 clones, 80% to 95% being singletons. Sequencing input: CD4+ T cells from PBMCs. The receptor set was obtained from a young woman in good health and CMV-seronegative.

The chain recombines TRBV25-1 with TRBJ1-1, with D possibly being TRBD1 (6 bases). The ends were cut back, 2 bases at V and 5 bases at J, with 12 bases in the middle. The CDR3 runs to 14 residues. CDR1 is MGHDK, CDR2 SYGVNS, per germline. The CDR3 DNA reads TGTGCCAGCAGTGAAGAGGGGGTATGGACTGAAGCTTTCTTT. Its protein product is CASSEEGVWTEAFF.

The gene calls are TRBV27 and TRBJ2-1; TRBD1 agrees at 7 bases. The V gene end was trimmed by 7 bases and the J gene end by 0 bases; junction bases not matched to a gene: 9. Germline CDR1 MNHEY, CDR2 SMNVEV (reference sequence). This CDR3 has 16 amino acids. Written as DNA, the CDR3 is TGTGCCAGCACCCCCCTAGGGACAGACTCCTACAATGAGCAGTTCTTC. Its protein product is CASTPLGTDSYNEQFF.

The chain is built from TRBV28 and TRBJ2-3; no clear D gene. CDR3 length: 13 residues. Germline V gene lookup returns CDR1 MDHEN and CDR2 SYDVKM. V was cut by 9 bases and J by 1 base, with 11 bases left in between. The CDR3 bases are TGTGCCAGTAATCGCCCAGGCACAGATACGCAGTATTTT. Translation: CASNRPGTDTQYF. Supplemented by reference TRBV28 and TRBJ2-3, the full variable domain reads DVKVTQSSRYLVKRTGEKVFLECVQDMDHENMFWYRQDPGLGLRLIYFSYDVKMKEKGDIPEGYSVSREKKERFSLILESASTNQTSMYLCASNRPGTDTQYFGPGTRLTVL.

The rearrangement uses TRBV11-3 and TRBJ2-1, with 11 bases fitting TRBD1. CDR3 size: 14 residues. V dropped 5 bases and J dropped 8; count of bases not matched to a gene: 5. Germline CDR1 is SGHNT and CDR2 is YENEEA. CDR3 protein: CASSPGQGGDEQFF. CDR3 in DNA: TGTGCCAGCAGCCCGGGACAGGGGGGAGATGAGCAGTTCTTC.

As DNA, the CDR3 is TGTGCCAGCAGTGACTCAGGCGGGGAGCTGTTTTTT. Translated, it gives CASSDSGGELFF. The V gene is TRBV6-4, the J gene TRBJ2-2; D not certain. Trimming left V 0 bases short and J 7 bases short, with 3 bases between. Germline V CDR1 and CDR2: MRHNA, SNTAGT. The CDR3 totals 12 residues.

This clone showed up just a few times. The CDR3 nucleotides read TGTGCCAGCTCACCAGGTCTCCCGACCAATCAGCCCCAGCATTTT. This codes for CASSPGLPTNQPQHF. This chain links TRBV18 with TRBJ1-5; D gene uncertain. In germline, CDR1 is KGHSH, CDR2 LQKENI. The V gene lost 2 bases and the J gene lost 3 bases, with 11 bases spanning the gap. The CDR3 is made up of 15 amino acids.

The chain joins TRBV5-1 to TRBJ1-4; D is unresolved. The length of the CDR3 is 15 residues. Trimming removed 0 bases from V and 5 bases from J, with 11 bases in between. Germline CDR1 and CDR2: SGHRS and YFSETQ. The CDR3 here is CASSLETSPNEKLFF. The CDR3 coding sequence is TGCGCCAGCAGCTTGGAAACGTCTCCAAATGAAAAACTGTTTTTT.

A note on this clone: A junction end diverges from the germline sequence, so it may reflect a read error. The V call is TRBV7-3, the J call TRBJ2-1, with 7 nucleotides matching TRBD2. This CDR3 has 16 residues. Germline assignment: CDR1 SGHTA and CDR2 FQGTGA. The CDR3 DNA is TGTGCCAGCAGCCCCCAAGCGGGAATCTCCCACAATGAGCAGTTCTTC. It encodes CASSPQAGISHNEQFF.

The chain links TRBV27 to TRBJ2-3; D remains ambiguous. In germline, CDR1 is MNHEY, CDR2 SMNVEV (reference sequence). This CDR3 has 13 residues. V lost 7 bases and J 0 bases, leaving 8 bases between the germline ends. The CDR3 nucleotides are TGTGCCAGCACCCGGCCTAGCACAGATACGCAGTATTTT. As protein: CASTRPSTDTQYF.

The chain recombines TRBV20-1 with TRBJ1-2; D remains unclear. Per the germline V gene, CDR1 is DFQATT and CDR2 is SNEGSKA (reference sequence). This CDR3 has 11 amino acids. V lost 6 bases and J 4 bases, leaving 9 bases between the germline ends. CDR3 sequence reads: CSAGSGYGYTF. CDR3 coding DNA: TGCAGTGCGGGGTCGGGCTATGGCTACACCTTC.

The chain has TRBV27 and TRBJ2-7, with TRBD2 identical over 13 bases. Trimming at V came to 4 bases and at J to 5 bases, leaving 8 bases not matched to a gene. This CDR3 spans 16 amino acids. CDR1 MNHEY and CDR2 SMNVEV come from the germline V gene (reference sequence). The CDR3 DNA is TGTGCCAGCAGTTCTTGGACTAGCGGGAGTGCCGACGAGCAGTACTTC. Residues: CASSSWTSGSADEQYF.

This sequence joins TRBV7-2 and TRBJ1-2; D is uncertain. The CDR3 length is 12 residues. V gave up 5 bases and J gave up 5 bases, with 9 bases separating them. Germline values: CDR1 SGHTA, CDR2 FQGNSA. The chain's CDR3 is CASSTSSYGYTF. The CDR3 nucleotides read TGTGCCAGCAGCACGTCATCATATGGCTACACCTTC.

The chain carries TRBV5-4 and TRBJ1-1; TRBD1 aligns across 9 bases. J gave up 1 base and V 5 bases, and 6 bases lay outside the gene matches. CDR1 is SGHNT and CDR2 is YYREEE in the germline V gene (reference sequence). CDR3 size: 15 residues. The CDR3 sequence is CASRTGGEWNTEAFF. CDR3 sequence (DNA): TGTGCCAGCAGGACAGGGGGAGAGTGGAACACTGAAGCTTTCTTT.

The genes are TRBV14 and TRBJ1-1; 10 nucleotides line up with TRBD1. From germline, CDR1 is SGHDN and CDR2 FVKESK. V gave up 5 bases and J gave up 8 bases; unmatched junction bases: 14. The CDR3 loop spans 16 amino acids. CDR3 DNA sequence: TGTGCCAGCAGCAGGTTCTCCGGGACAGGGGAAGGAGAAGCTTTCTTT. It specifies CASSRFSGTGEGEAFF.